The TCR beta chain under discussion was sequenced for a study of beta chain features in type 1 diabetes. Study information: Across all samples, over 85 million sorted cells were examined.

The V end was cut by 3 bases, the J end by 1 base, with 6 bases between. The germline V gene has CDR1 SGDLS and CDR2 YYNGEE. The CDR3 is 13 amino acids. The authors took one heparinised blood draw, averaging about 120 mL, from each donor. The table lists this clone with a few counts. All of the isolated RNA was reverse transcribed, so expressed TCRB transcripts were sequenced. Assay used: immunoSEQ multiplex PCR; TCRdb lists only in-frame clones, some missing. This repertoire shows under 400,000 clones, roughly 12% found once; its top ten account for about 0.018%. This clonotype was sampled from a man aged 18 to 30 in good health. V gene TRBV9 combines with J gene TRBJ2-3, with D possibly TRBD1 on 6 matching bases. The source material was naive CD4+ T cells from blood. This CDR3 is CASSEGGTDTQYF. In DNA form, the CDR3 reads TGTGCCAGCAGCGAGGGGGGCACAGATACGCAGTATTTT.